One sample yielded the 20 T cell receptor beta chains listed below, sequenced in a study of cytomegalovirus exposure and HLA in healthy donors. Primers: 60 Vbeta forward and 13 Jbeta reverse. TCRdb's table, derived via immunoSEQ multiplex PCR, lists solely in-frame clones and lacks some. The repertoire includes approximately 150,000 clones, just under 80% of them detected once, and roughly 1.3% sits in the top ten. The sample comprised PBMCs. These receptors originate from a woman aged 45-65 years in good health and CMV-seronegative.

The chain recombines TRBV6-6 with TRBJ1-1; D not resolved. The CDR3 is 12 amino acids. V was pared by 6 bases and J by 1 base, with 6 bases between. Per germline, CDR1 MNHNY and CDR2 SVGAGI (reference sequence). CDR3: CASSRQNTEAFF. CDR3 sequence (DNA): TGTGCCAGCAGCAGGCAGAACACTGAAGCTTTCTTT.

The V and J genes are TRBV6-6 and TRBJ1-2, with D maybe TRBD1 (5 bases). The CDR3 has 15 amino acids. The germline gives CDR1 MNHNY, CDR2 SVGAGI (reference sequence). Trimming removed 0 bases at V and 6 bases at J, with 14 bases between. The chain's CDR3 is CASSYSSGGVDGYTF. The CDR3 DNA follows: TGTGCCAGCAGTTACTCCTCGGGGGGGGTTGATGGCTACACCTTC.

About this clone: The same CDR3 is also encoded by other DNA sequences in this sample. CDR3 amino acids: CASSLDRGPYEQYF. The CDR3 DNA reads as TGTGCCAGCAGCCTTGACAGGGGTCCCTACGAGCAGTACTTC. The chain couples TRBV5-4 to TRBJ2-7; 8 positions agree with TRBD1. The CDR3 runs 14 residues. After removal of 4 bases from V and 2 bases from J, the junction contained 5 bases not matched to a gene. Germline values: CDR1 SGHNT, CDR2 YYREEE (reference sequence).

The J gene is TRBJ1-6, the V gene TRBV5-1, with 7 bases aligning to TRBD1. V lost 2 bases and J lost 6; bases outside the gene matches: 5. The CDR3 length is 15 residues. The germline CDR1 and CDR2 sequences are SGHRS and YFSETQ. The CDR3 region has the DNA TGCGCCAGCAGCTTCGGAGACAGGGCTAATTCACCCCTCCACTTT. Amino acid sequence: CASSFGDRANSPLHF. Variable domain in full (rest from reference TRBV5-1 and TRBJ1-6): KAGVTQTPRYLIKTRGQQVTLSCSPISGHRSVSWYQQTPGQGLQFLFEYFSETQRNKGNFPGRFSGRQFSNSRSEMNVSTLELGDSALYLCASSFGDRANSPLHFGNGTRLTVT.

This sequence joins TRBV6-5 and TRBJ1-5; TRBD1 matches 9 bases. The V segment lost 6 bases and the J segment 9 bases; nucleotides outside the gene matches: 6. This CDR3 has 13 amino acids. Germline V gives CDR1 MNHEY, CDR2 SVGAGI. The CDR3 sequence: CASRDRGWGPQHF. The CDR3 nucleotides read TGTGCCAGCAGGGACAGGGGATGGGGGCCCCAGCATTTT.

This sequence joins TRBV2 and TRBJ2-1; 7 bases agree with TRBD1. With V trimmed by 8 bases and J by 6 bases, 13 bases remained unmatched. Germline CDR1 reads SNHLY; CDR2 reads FYNNEI. The length of the CDR3 is 15 residues. This chain's CDR3 is CASHSGGTGGNEQFF. The DNA for the CDR3 is TGTGCCAGCCATTCAGGGGGAACAGGTGGCAATGAGCAGTTCTTC.

The chain links TRBV5-4 to TRBJ2-3, with TRBD1 as a possible D gene (6 bases). The CDR3 contains 13 residues. Trimming took 4 bases from V and 5 from J, leaving 11 bases between them. Germline V lookup: CDR1 SGHNT, CDR2 YYREEE (reference sequence). The CDR3 nucleotides are TGTGCCAGCAGCAGTCGGGGACAAGATACGCAGTATTTT. Its translation: CASSSRGQDTQYF.

The CDR3 is CASSVGGESDYGYTF. CDR3 in DNA: TGTGCCAGCAGCGTAGGGGGGGAGAGCGACTATGGCTACACCTTC. J is TRBJ1-2 and V is TRBV9; D is perhaps TRBD1 (5 bases). The CDR3 has 15 residues. Per the germline V gene, CDR1 is SGDLS and CDR2 is YYNGEE. V lost 0 bases and J lost 3, with 12 bases in between.

In this sample, this clone turned up a few times. This chain uses TRBV27 with TRBJ2-7; 9 positions match TRBD1. The CDR3 sequence is 16 residues long. Germline V lookup: CDR1 MNHEY, CDR2 SMNVEV (reference sequence). The trim removed 0 bases at V and 3 bases at J, leaving 6 bases unmatched. The CDR3 loop reads CASSLSGTGRIYEQYF. The CDR3 nucleotides read TGTGCCAGCAGTTTATCCGGGACAGGGAGAATCTACGAGCAGTACTTC.

This chain connects TRBV6-5 to TRBJ2-1; TRBD2 matches at 10 bases. Germline values: CDR1 MNHEY, CDR2 SVGAGI. The CDR3 has 15 residues. After removal of 6 bases from V and 3 bases from J, the junction contained 5 bases not matched to a gene. The CDR3 here is CASRRTSGYYNEQFF. CDR3 nucleotides: TGTGCCAGCAGACGGACTAGCGGATACTACAATGAGCAGTTCTTC.

The chain is built from TRBV25-1 and TRBJ2-1; tentative D call: TRBD2 (6 bases). V lost 7 bases and J lost 4, with 20 bases in between. Germline CDR1 is MGHDK and CDR2 is SYGVNS. There are 16 residues in the CDR3. The CDR3 here is CASTTVRDAVYNEQFF. The CDR3 region has the DNA TGTGCCAGCACCACCGTGCGGGACGCGGTATACAATGAGCAGTTCTTC.

The chain recombines TRBV28 with TRBJ2-7, with D unresolved. The length of the CDR3 is 11 residues. Germline V CDR1 and CDR2: MDHEN, SYDVKM. Deletions cut 5 bases from V and 4 bases from J, with 6 bases between. In DNA form, the CDR3 reads TGTGCCAGCAGTCCAGAATACGAGCAGTACTTC. Its translation is CASSPEYEQYF.

This clone was counted a few times. The chain recombines TRBV9 with TRBJ2-2, with TRBD2 matching 10 bases. V lost 2 bases and J lost 7; bases outside the gene matches: 8. The germline gives CDR1 SGDLS, CDR2 YYNGEE. The CDR3 covers 16 residues. In DNA form, the CDR3 reads TGTGCCAGCAGCGTTGGAAGCGGGGGGGTAAACGGGGAGCTGTTTTTT. This translates into CASSVGSGGVNGELFF.

The CDR3, as DNA: TGTGCCAGCAGCTTAGGGTCACAGGGGGATCGGTTAGAAGCTTTCTTT. Translated: CASSLGSQGDRLEAFF. This chain uses TRBV7-9 with TRBJ1-1, with 8 bases identical to TRBD1. The length of the CDR3 is 16 residues. J was trimmed by 8 bases and V by 1 base; bases with no gene match: 12. The germline CDR1 and CDR2 sequences are SEHNR and FQNEAQ (reference sequence).

The V call is TRBV20-1, the J call TRBJ2-7, with D possibly matching TRBD1 (6 bases). Looked up from germline, CDR1 is DFQATT and CDR2 is SNEGSKA (reference sequence). This CDR3 has 10 amino acids. V was clipped by 6 bases and J by 6 bases, with 9 bases between them. The CDR3 sequence: CSAQGGEQYF. The CDR3 nucleotides are TGCAGTGCGCAAGGGGGCGAGCAGTACTTC.

The chain employs TRBV4-3 and TRBJ1-1; D remains ambiguous. V lost 1 base and J 4 bases, leaving 19 bases between the germline ends. The CDR3 runs 17 residues. Germline V gene sequence: CDR1 LGHNA, CDR2 YSLEER. CDR3 sequence reads: CASSQVGPDGVGTEAFF. The CDR3 nucleotides read TGCGCCAGCAGCCAAGTTGGGCCGGACGGGGTCGGCACTGAAGCTTTCTTT.

The chain recombines TRBV5-1 with TRBJ2-2, with a weak D call TRBD1 (5 bases). The CDR3 has 16 amino acids. Germline V gives CDR1 SGHRS, CDR2 YFSETQ. The ends were cut back, 4 bases at V and 4 bases at J, with 17 bases in the middle. The CDR3 loop reads CASSPLWQGGTGELFF. In DNA form, the CDR3 reads TGCGCCAGCAGCCCCCTTTGGCAGGGTGGCACCGGGGAGCTGTTTTTT.

This chain joins TRBV30 and TRBJ2-1; 12 bases are a match to TRBD2. CDR3 length: 17 amino acids. CDR1 and CDR2 (germline): GTSNPN, SVGIG (reference sequence). V was pared by 4 bases and J by 6 bases, with 13 bases of the junction left unmatched. DNA for the CDR3: TGTGCCTGGATGGGGGATAGGACTAGCGGGATAGGCAATGAGCAGTTCTTC. Protein product: CAWMGDRTSGIGNEQFF.

DNA for the CDR3: TGTGCCAGCAGGGGGGGACAGGCCCTGTGGGTGCGCCTCCACTTT. As protein: CASRGGQALWVRLHF. V gene TRBV28 combines with J gene TRBJ1-6, with TRBD1 identical over 8 bases. V was pared by 6 bases and J by 15 bases, with 16 bases of the junction left unmatched. This CDR3 comprises 15 residues. Per the germline V gene, CDR1 is MDHEN and CDR2 is SYDVKM.

The chain combines TRBV10-1 with TRBJ2-1, with 11 positions matching TRBD2. Germline CDR1 is WNHNN and CDR2 is SYGVQD (reference sequence). There are 19 residues in the CDR3. V lost 2 bases and J lost 0; bases outside the gene matches: 9. The DNA of the CDR3 is TGCGCCAGCAGTGAGCCTCCGGGACTAGCGGATAGCTCCTACAATGAGCAGTTCTTC. Encoded protein: CASSEPPGLADSSYNEQFF.